Sequencing of this T cell receptor beta chain was carried out in a study of cytomegalovirus exposure and HLA in healthy donors. The overall study: HLA-typed donors were the source of around 85 million unique TCRs held in an early data release.

V was trimmed by 2 bases and J by 4 bases, leaving 11 bases between them. Germline-derived CDR1 and CDR2 are SGHVS and FNYEAQ. The CDR3 runs 15 residues. With 60 Vbeta and 13 Jbeta primers, the PCR was carried out. This table comes from immunoSEQ multiplex PCR, and its TCRdb copy is limited to in-frame clones, with some not included. The sample shows about 160,000 clones, approximately 80% of them seen only once. Comments on this clone: Antigen unknown.

Study-level findings and limits: The study designated 150 or so TCR beta chains cytomegalovirus-associated. In a later analysis, donors in an Asian-associated ancestry cluster reportedly had fewer N-insertions in productive TCRs than the cohort mean. Being productive about 90% or about 30% of the time was typical of most TCR beta V segments in an earlier analysis.

The sample was PBMCs. The TCR sequence derives from a boy between 2 and 10 years old in good health and CMV-seronegative. This chain uses TRBV7-6 with TRBJ2-2; D is perhaps TRBD2 (5 bases). The CDR3 spells CASSLYLGSTGELFF. In DNA form, the CDR3 reads TGTGCCAGCAGCTTATATCTAGGGAGCACCGGGGAGCTGTTTTTT.